Many counts were recorded for the clone carrying this T cell receptor beta chain. Its antigen is unknown. Donors gave about 5 to 9 ml heparinized peripheral whole blood. Measured with immunoSEQ multiplex PCR; TCRdb has only the in-frame clones, and not every one. The sample is made up of more than 55,000 clones, none counted only once. The record originates from a study of T cell clonality in common variable immunodeficiency. Study results and limitations: Links between repertoire features and CVID complications were heterogeneity-limited. CVID subjects shared fewer TCRbeta clones than healthy controls did. Compared with healthy controls, CVID subjects showed increased TCRbeta clonality, mostly in about a third.

This clonotype was obtained from a person aged 18 to 75 in good health. The sequencing sample was made of peripheral blood mononuclear cells.

This CDR3 is CAWSLISGRFTDTQYF. The covered CDR3 bases are TGTGCCTGGAGTCTAATTAGCGGGAGGTTCACAGATACG. This chain links TRBV30 with TRBJ2-3, with 10 bases that match TRBD2. The read terminates 3 residues ahead of where the CDR3 ends, so the germline J gene completes it. This CDR3 region has 16 residues. J was trimmed by 2 bases and V by 2 bases; bases with no gene match: 7. From germline, CDR1 is GTSNPN and CDR2 SVGIG (reference sequence).